The 25 T cell receptor beta chains given below trace back to one sample, sequenced in a study of CD8+ T cells in alopecia areata. Regarding treatment: oral pan-JAK inhibitor, 5-10 mg twice daily. TCR sequencing used cDNA made by reverse transcription of extracted RNA. TCRdb keeps only in-frame clones here, not all; method: immunoSEQ multiplex PCR. The table lists about 180,000 clones, roughly 63% of them singletons. Sequencing was performed on CD4+ T cells sorted from blood, taken at approximately week 56, from a patient treated with tofacitinib. These receptors came from a human donor with alopecia areata.

V is TRBV7-9 and J is TRBJ2-3; 8 bases are shared with TRBD1. V shed 5 bases, J shed 2 bases, and the junction held 6 bases outside the gene matches. CDR3 length: 15 amino acids. The V gene's germline CDR1 is SEHNR and CDR2 FQNEAQ (reference sequence). CDR3 sequence (DNA): TGTGCCAGCAGCCTCGGACAGGGAACCACAGATACGCAGTATTTT. Residues: CASSLGQGTTDTQYF.

The rearrangement uses TRBV10-3 and TRBJ2-2; 8 nucleotides line up with TRBD1. The V gene end was trimmed by 6 bases and the J gene end by 0 bases; junction bases not matched to a gene: 0. Germline lookup yields CDR1 ENHRY and CDR2 SYGVKD. The CDR3 runs to 14 residues. CDR3 amino acids: CAIRGQANTGELFF. CDR3 bases: TGTGCCATCAGGGGACAGGCGAACACCGGGGAGCTGTTTTTT.

V is TRBV6-6 and J is TRBJ2-2; D is ambiguous. V was shortened by 4 bases and J by 6 bases, with 6 bases between the two germline ends. CDR3 length: 12 residues. CDR1 and CDR2 (germline): MNHNY, SVGAGI (reference sequence). CDR3 in DNA: TGTGCCAGCAGTTCCCTACCCGGGGAGCTGTTTTTT. Protein product: CASSSLPGELFF.

V usage is TRBV6-1 and J usage is TRBJ2-6; D call uncertain. V was clipped by 2 bases and J by 0 bases, with 5 bases between them. Germline-derived CDR1 and CDR2 are MNHNS and SASEGT. This CDR3 spans 15 amino acids. The CDR3 here is CASSEYHSGANVLTF. CDR3 bases: TGTGCCAGCAGTGAATACCACTCTGGGGCCAACGTCCTGACTTTC.

This CDR3 reads CASSNWGQGSEQYF. The CDR3 nucleotides read TGTGCCAGCAGTAACTGGGGACAGGGGTCCGAGCAGTACTTC. V gene TRBV25-1 combines with J gene TRBJ2-7, with 10 nucleotides matching TRBD1. Germline CDR1 and CDR2: MGHDK and SYGVNS. The J segment lost 6 bases and the V segment lost 5 bases, leaving 7 bases of the junction unmatched. This CDR3 is 14 amino acids long.

The CDR3 loop is CASSEGQNQETQYF. The CDR3 DNA follows: TGTGCCAGCAGCGAGGGACAGAACCAAGAGACCCAGTACTTC. The chain uses TRBV9 and TRBJ2-5; TRBD1 agrees at 7 bases. V gave up 3 bases and J gave up 0 bases; unmatched junction bases: 2. Germline V lookup: CDR1 SGDLS, CDR2 YYNGEE. This CDR3 spans 14 amino acids.

The chain links TRBV5-1 to TRBJ1-3; D is ambiguous. The CDR3 sequence is 16 residues long. Germline CDR1 is SGHRS and CDR2 is YFSETQ. Deletions cut 1 base from V and 0 bases from J, with 11 bases between. The CDR3 coding sequence is TGCGCCAGCAGCTTGAGCGGGCAAGCCTCTGGAAACACCATATATTTT. Translated: CASSLSGQASGNTIYF.

The chain couples TRBV7-2 to TRBJ2-7, with a weak D call TRBD1 (7 bases). The CDR3 totals 14 residues. The germline CDR1 and CDR2 sequences are SGHTA and FQGNSA. V was clipped by 2 bases and J by 2 bases, with 10 bases between them. The CDR3 nucleotides are TGTGCCAGCAGCTTACAGGGGGGTGCCTACGAGCAGTACTTC. Protein product: CASSLQGGAYEQYF.

A word on this clone: This sample includes further DNA sequences coding for the same CDR3. The chain employs TRBV30 and TRBJ1-4, with D possibly being TRBD1 (6 bases). V was cut by 0 bases and J by 8 bases, with 7 bases left in between. The CDR3 extends over 12 amino acids. The germline CDR1 and CDR2 sequences are GTSNPN and SVGIG (reference sequence). CDR3 in amino acids: CAWSVRGEKLFF. The DNA for the CDR3 is TGTGCCTGGAGTGTCAGGGGAGAAAAACTGTTTTTT.

A single count supports this clone. V gene TRBV30 combines with J gene TRBJ1-3; TRBD1 matches 7 bases. Germline V CDR1 and CDR2: GTSNPN, SVGIG (reference sequence). V shed 5 bases, J shed 0 bases, and the junction held 4 bases outside the gene matches. The CDR3 sequence is 14 residues long. The CDR3 reads CAWGTAASGNTIYF. In nucleotides, the CDR3 is TGTGCCTGGGGGACAGCCGCCTCTGGAAACACCATATATTTT.

The count of this clone is one. This chain connects TRBV7-2 to TRBJ2-5; 11 nucleotides agree with TRBD2. V lost 2 bases, J lost 5 bases, and 4 bases stayed unmatched. The germline gives CDR1 SGHTA, CDR2 FQGNSA. This CDR3 spans 15 amino acids. The CDR3 coding sequence is TGTGCCAGCAGCTTACGAACTAGCGGGGGTGAGACCCAGTACTTC. It translates to CASSLRTSGGETQYF.

This chain connects TRBV9 to TRBJ2-1; 11 bases map to TRBD2. V lost 5 bases, J lost 3 bases, and 4 bases stayed unmatched. CDR1 and CDR2 (germline): SGDLS, YYNGEE. The CDR3 sequence is 15 residues long. In nucleotides, the CDR3 is TGTGCCAGCAGTGGGGGACTAGCGGACTACAATGAGCAGTTCTTC. As protein: CASSGGLADYNEQFF.

This clone was seen a handful of times. This chain links TRBV20-1 with TRBJ1-2; TRBD1 aligns across 7 bases. The CDR3 is made up of 11 amino acids. Germline trimming cut 6 bases from V and 4 bases from J; bases unmatched to any gene: 2. Germline CDR1 DFQATT, CDR2 SNEGSKA (reference sequence). Here the CDR3 reads CSAGTAYGYTF. The CDR3 DNA reads as TGCAGTGCGGGGACAGCCTATGGCTACACCTTC.

The chain combines TRBV5-1 with TRBJ2-1; D remains unclear. Germline V gene sequence: CDR1 SGHRS, CDR2 YFSETQ. V lost 5 bases and J 4 bases, leaving 4 bases between the germline ends. The CDR3 is made up of 11 amino acids. CDR3 protein: CASREYNEQFF. As DNA, the CDR3 is TGCGCCAGCAGAGAATACAATGAGCAGTTCTTC.

This clone was seen a few times. V gene TRBV10-2 combines with J gene TRBJ2-2; D is ambiguous. Germline V gene sequence: CDR1 WSHSY, CDR2 SAAADI. The V end lost 8 bases, the J end lost 5 bases, and 9 bases lay between the germline ends. The CDR3 runs 12 residues. The CDR3 spells CASRLGTGELFF. CDR3 in DNA: TGCGCCAGCCGACTCGGAACCGGGGAGCTGTTTTTT.

The chain uses TRBV29-1 and TRBJ2-7; D is possibly TRBD1 (6 bases). Per the germline V gene, CDR1 is SQVTM and CDR2 is ANQGSEA. V shed 5 bases and J shed 6 bases, with 17 bases lying between them. CDR3 length: 13 amino acids. The CDR3 sequence: CSVYRDTLGEQYF. In nucleotides, the CDR3 is TGCAGCGTTTACCGGGACACCCTCGGCGAGCAGTACTTC.

This clone turned up a few times. The chain uses TRBV29-1 and TRBJ1-4, with TRBD1 identical over 11 bases. With V trimmed by 7 bases and J by 0 bases, 4 bases remained unmatched. The CDR3 has 15 amino acids. Germline CDR1 is SQVTM and CDR2 is ANQGSEA. The CDR3 is CSAGQGAATNEKLFF. The DNA for the CDR3 is TGCAGCGCCGGACAGGGGGCCGCAACTAATGAAAAACTGTTTTTT.

J is TRBJ2-3 and V is TRBV29-1; D remains unclear. Germline loops: CDR1 SQVTM, CDR2 ANQGSEA. The CDR3 is 12 amino acids. V dropped 4 bases and J dropped 3 bases, with 8 bases sitting between them. The CDR3 is CSVALETDTQYF. The CDR3 DNA sequence: TGCAGCGTTGCCTTAGAAACAGATACGCAGTATTTT.

The chain employs TRBV5-6 and TRBJ2-3; D gene uncertain. Germline V gene lookup returns CDR1 SGHDT and CDR2 YYEEEE. Trimming removed 4 bases at V and 2 bases at J, with 11 bases between. The CDR3 totals 14 residues. CDR3 amino acids: CASSIWAYTDTQYF. CDR3 coding DNA: TGTGCCAGCAGCATATGGGCCTACACAGATACGCAGTATTTT.

The chain has TRBV29-1 and TRBJ2-7, with 9 bases aligning to TRBD1. The CDR3 contains 13 residues. Looked up from germline, CDR1 is SQVTM and CDR2 is ANQGSEA. V was clipped by 4 bases and J by 5 bases; unmatched bases: 6. In DNA, the CDR3 is TGCAGCGTTGGCCGGGACAGGGTCGACGAGCAGTACTTC. This gives the protein CSVGRDRVDEQYF.

DNA for the CDR3: TGCGCCAGCAGCTTAAAGGACCTGACCACTGAAGCTTTCTTT. The encoded protein is CASSLKDLTTEAFF. The rearrangement uses TRBV5-1 and TRBJ1-1; D not certain. The V end lost 2 bases, the J end lost 4 bases, and 12 bases lay between the germline ends. The V gene's germline CDR1 is SGHRS and CDR2 YFSETQ. This CDR3 comprises 14 residues.

The chain combines TRBV7-2 with TRBJ2-7; maybe TRBD2 (5 bases). CDR1 is SGHTA and CDR2 is FQGNSA in the germline V gene. Trimming took off 2 bases at V and 4 bases at J, with 12 bases between the two ends. This CDR3 spans 14 amino acids. CDR3 DNA: TGTGCCAGCAGCTTAAAGGACTTAACTTACGAGCAGTACTTC. Protein: CASSLKDLTYEQYF.

Worth noting for this clone: In the same sample, other DNA sequences code for this CDR3. The CDR3 loop reads CAWSGQGGTEAFF. DNA of the CDR3: TGTGCCTGGAGCGGACAGGGTGGGACTGAAGCTTTCTTT. The rearrangement uses TRBV30 and TRBJ1-1; 8 bases line up with TRBD1. This CDR3 has 13 amino acids. Germline-derived CDR1 and CDR2 are GTSNPN and SVGIG (reference sequence). V trimming: 3 bases; J trimming: 5 bases; junction bases outside the gene matches: 5.

This clone came up a few times. The gene calls are TRBV7-9 and TRBJ1-6; maybe TRBD1 (6 bases). The germline CDR1 and CDR2 sequences are SEHNR and FQNEAQ (reference sequence). This CDR3 comprises 19 residues. V lost 6 bases to trimming and J lost 0 bases, with 21 bases between them. CDR3 nucleotides: TGTGCCAGCAGGGCTAAAGTGGACAGCTCTAGCTCCTATAATTCACCCCTCCACTTT. Its translation: CASRAKVDSSSSYNSPLHF.

The chain has TRBV29-1 and TRBJ1-2, with D unclear. Per germline, CDR1 SQVTM and CDR2 ANQGSEA. The CDR3 runs to 11 residues. V was trimmed by 7 bases and J by 4 bases, leaving 10 bases between them. The CDR3 here is CSGEVGYGYTF. DNA of the CDR3: TGCAGCGGGGAGGTTGGCTATGGCTACACCTTC.